The next 20 T cell receptor beta chains were all read from a single sample in a study of shared clonotypes between healthy human individuals. Sequencing used immunoSEQ multiplex PCR; TCRdb keeps in-frame clones, though not all of them. Among some 120,000 clones listed, roughly two thirds were seen once. The sequenced sample consisted of memory CD8+ T cells sorted from blood. Sample subset: CD45RO+ cells pooled with CCR7-negative TemRA cells. The receptors were sampled from a woman in her twenties or thirties in good health.

The chain employs TRBV6-5 and TRBJ2-3, with TRBD2 identical over 9 bases. The CDR3 totals 14 residues. J was trimmed by 0 bases and V by 6 bases; bases with no gene match: 1. CDR1 and CDR2 from the germline V gene are MNHEY and SVGAGI. This chain's CDR3 is CASRAGGSTDTQYF. The DNA of the CDR3 is TGTGCCAGCAGAGCGGGAGGAAGCACAGATACGCAGTATTTT.

The V gene is TRBV29-1, the J gene TRBJ2-5; D might be TRBD1 (6 bases). The CDR3 runs to 13 residues. Trimming left V 3 bases short and J 4 bases short, with 12 bases between. Germline values: CDR1 SQVTM, CDR2 ANQGSEA. Written as DNA, the CDR3 is TGCAGCGTTGAGGGGACACATATAGAGACCCAGTACTTC. Translating gives CSVEGTHIETQYF.

In its sample, this clone was seen many times. V and J are TRBV27 and TRBJ2-7; TRBD2 matches at 12 bases. Germline V gene data show CDR1 as MNHEY and CDR2 as SMNVEV (reference sequence). CDR3 length equals 13 residues. V shed 3 bases, J shed 7 bases, and the junction held 1 base outside the gene matches. CDR3 amino acids: CASSFTSGREQYF. CDR3 nucleotide sequence: TGTGCCAGCAGTTTCACTAGCGGGAGGGAGCAGTACTTC.

This sequence joins TRBV7-6 and TRBJ1-2; D might be TRBD1 (5 bases). This CDR3 region has 13 residues. Trimming left V 1 base short and J 3 bases short, with 6 bases between. CDR1 and CDR2 from the germline V gene are SGHVS and FNYEAQ. The CDR3 nucleotides are TGTGCCAGCAGCTTAGGGGGGGACTATGGCTACACCTTC. It is translated as CASSLGGDYGYTF.

This clone was found a few times. The rearrangement uses TRBV11-2 and TRBJ2-7; 7 bases align to TRBD1. The CDR3 runs 16 residues. From germline, CDR1 is SGHAT and CDR2 FQNNGV. J was trimmed by 10 bases and V by 1 base; bases with no gene match: 16. The chain's CDR3 is CASSLAAAGGKFAQYF. Here the CDR3 DNA reads TGTGCCAGCAGCTTAGCGGCGGCAGGGGGAAAATTTGCTCAGTACTTC.

The chain recombines TRBV6-1 with TRBJ1-2; D remains ambiguous. CDR1 and CDR2 (germline): MNHNS, SASEGT. The CDR3 consists of 14 residues. The V end was cut by 1 base, the J end by 3 bases, with 9 bases between. CDR3 region: CASSEVMDDYGYTF. The DNA for the CDR3 is TGTGCCAGCAGTGAAGTAATGGATGACTATGGCTACACCTTC.

V and J are TRBV10-3 and TRBJ2-5; no firm D call. Trimming removed 2 bases from V and 6 bases from J, with 10 bases in between. The CDR3 contains 13 residues. Germline loops: CDR1 ENHRY, CDR2 SYGVKD. Here the CDR3 reads CAISEPPAQTQYF. CDR3 sequence (DNA): TGTGCCATCAGTGAGCCCCCTGCGCAGACCCAGTACTTC.

This clone was seen many times. V and J are TRBV25-1 and TRBJ2-3; D is ambiguous. Trimming took off 7 bases at V and 3 bases at J, with 14 bases between the two ends. The CDR3 contains 14 residues. Germline values: CDR1 MGHDK, CDR2 SYGVNS. The CDR3 DNA reads TGTGCCAGCATATCAAGGCAGTCAACAGATACGCAGTATTTT. The encoded protein is CASISRQSTDTQYF. Filled out from reference TRBV25-1 and TRBJ2-3, the complete variable domain reads EADIYQTPRYLVIGTGKKITLECSQTMGHDKMYWYQQDPGMELHLIHYSYGVNSTEKGDLSSESTVSRIRTEHFPLTLESARPSHTSQYLCASISRQSTDTQYFGPGTRLTVL.

The rearrangement links TRBV7-9 to TRBJ2-1, with D unclear. This CDR3 spans 12 amino acids. CDR1 SEHNR and CDR2 FQNEAQ come from the germline V gene (reference sequence). The V end was cut by 5 bases, the J end by 5 bases, with 7 bases between. The DNA of the CDR3 is TGTGCCAGCAGCCCGGATCACAATGAGCAGTTCTTC. Its protein product is CASSPDHNEQFF.

The chain couples TRBV5-5 to TRBJ2-7; D is perhaps TRBD2 (6 bases). The CDR3 has 13 amino acids. Germline loops: CDR1 SGHKS, CDR2 YYEKEE (reference sequence). V lost 3 bases to trimming and J lost 4 bases, with 11 bases between them. The CDR3 region is CASSYGLLYEQYF. DNA of the CDR3: TGTGCCAGCAGCTACGGACTATTGTACGAGCAGTACTTC.

Note on this clone: This sequence may be a read error, since a much larger clone differs from it by one base. The V and J genes are TRBV7-9 and TRBJ2-7; 8 bases map to TRBD1. Trimming at V came to 1 base and at J to 0 bases, leaving 2 bases not matched to a gene. Germline V gives CDR1 SEHNR, CDR2 FQNEAQ (reference sequence). CDR3 length: 15 residues. CDR3 region: CASSLGQGPSYEQYF. The DNA of the CDR3 is TGTGCCAGCAGCTTAGGACAGGGGCCCTCCTACGAGCAGTACTTC.

This clone appeared a few times. The chain carries TRBV5-1 and TRBJ2-2; 10 nucleotides match TRBD2. The V gene's germline CDR1 is SGHRS and CDR2 YFSETQ. Losses at the gene ends were 5 bases for V and 5 bases for J; bases not matched to a gene: 3. There are 14 residues in the CDR3. CDR3: CASREREGTGELFF. CDR3 nucleotide sequence: TGCGCCAGCAGGGAGCGGGAGGGGACCGGGGAGCTGTTTTTT.

This clone was counted many times. The chain recombines TRBV21-1 with TRBJ2-7; the D call in the table, TRBD1, was not verified against the DNA. TRBV21-1 is an annotated pseudogene. This CDR3 has 14 residues. Here the CDR3 reads CASSSPVGTYEQYF. DNA of the CDR3: TGTGCCAGCAGCAGCCCGGTGGGCACCTACGAGCAGTACTTC.

This sequence joins TRBV2 and TRBJ2-3; TRBD2 agrees at 9 bases. V lost 8 bases and J lost 8; bases outside the gene matches: 14. There are 15 residues in the CDR3. Per germline, CDR1 SNHLY and CDR2 FYNNEI. The CDR3 bases are TGTGCCAGCGGCGTAACCGGGACTAGCTATCTTACGCAGTATTTT. The encoded protein is CASGVTGTSYLTQYF.

The rearrangement uses TRBV6-5 and TRBJ2-5; 11 positions match TRBD1. This CDR3 is built from 14 residues. J gave up 4 bases and V 5 bases, and 3 bases lay outside the gene matches. Germline values: CDR1 MNHEY, CDR2 SVGAGI. This chain's CDR3 is CASSEDRGRETQYF. The CDR3 nucleotides are TGTGCCAGCAGTGAGGACAGGGGGCGAGAGACCCAGTACTTC.

The chain has TRBV21-1 and TRBJ2-7; the D call in the table, TRBD1, was not verified against the DNA. TRBV21-1 is recorded as a pseudogene. The CDR3 totals 17 residues. The CDR3 sequence: CASNPNRGWGAFYEQYF. CDR3 DNA sequence: TGTGCCAGCAACCCGAACAGGGGTTGGGGGGCCTTCTACGAGCAGTACTTC.

The chain joins TRBV4-2 to TRBJ1-3; D is possibly TRBD1 (5 bases). Germline V CDR1 and CDR2: LGHNA, YNFKEQ. Trimming took off 0 bases at V and 0 bases at J, with 9 bases between the two ends. This CDR3 is built from 16 residues. The CDR3 DNA reads as TGTGCCAGCAGCCAAGATGTAGGGACCTCTGGAAACACCATATATTTT. Protein product: CASSQDVGTSGNTIYF.

This clone was seen a handful of times. The chain has TRBV19 and TRBJ2-3, with 8 bases aligning to TRBD1. V trimming: 4 bases; J trimming: 2 bases; junction bases outside the gene matches: 5. This CDR3 is built from 15 residues. The germline V gene has CDR1 LNHDA and CDR2 SQIVND (reference sequence). CDR3 loop: CASSTPGQVTDTQYF. The CDR3 DNA reads as TGTGCCAGTAGTACGCCGGGACAGGTCACAGATACGCAGTATTTT.

The rearrangement links TRBV4-1 to TRBJ2-1; possibly TRBD2 for D (6 bases). Germline assignment: CDR1 MGHRA and CDR2 YSYEKL. The CDR3 is 16 residues long. V dropped 1 base and J dropped 7 bases, with 17 bases sitting between them. CDR3 sequence (DNA): TGCGCCAGCAGCCAAGCTAGGGGTGCGGGGTGGAATGAGCAGTTCTTC. This codes for CASSQARGAGWNEQFF.

A note on this clone: The sample holds other DNA sequences that translate to the same CDR3. This chain links TRBV14 with TRBJ2-7; a weak D match, TRBD2 (5 bases). Germline CDR1 SGHDN, CDR2 FVKESK. The CDR3 is 15 residues long. V lost 0 bases and J 0 bases, leaving 9 bases between the germline ends. The CDR3 protein is CASSQEEARSYEQYF. The CDR3 DNA follows: TGTGCCAGCAGCCAAGAGGAGGCACGCTCCTACGAGCAGTACTTC.